Listed here are 2 T cell receptor beta chains from one sample, sequenced in a study of shared clonotypes between healthy human individuals. Assay: immunoSEQ multiplex PCR; the TCRdb copy retains only in-frame clones and omits some. The data contain about 100,000 clones, 68% of them singletons. The sample was memory CD8+ T cells sorted from blood. The subset is: CD45RO+ cells pooled with CCR7-negative TemRA cells. The receptors were gathered from a woman aged 25-40 years in good health.

V is TRBV2 and J is TRBJ2-3, with TRBD2 identical over 10 bases. The length of the CDR3 is 16 residues. Germline CDR1 is SNHLY and CDR2 is FYNNEI. The V segment lost 6 bases and the J segment 2 bases; nucleotides outside the gene matches: 8. This chain's CDR3 is CASRAWTSGVTDTQYF. CDR3 bases: TGTGCCAGCAGGGCCTGGACTAGCGGAGTCACAGATACGCAGTATTTT.

This clone has a single count. The same CDR3 also results from other DNA sequences found in this sample. The V gene is TRBV7-9, the J gene TRBJ2-1; D may be TRBD2 (5 bases). The germline V gene encodes CDR1 SEHNR and CDR2 FQNEAQ (reference sequence). V lost 5 bases to trimming and J lost 0 bases, with 14 bases between them. The CDR3 consists of 16 residues. The CDR3 nucleotides read TGTGCCAGCAGCCCTCCTGGTGGGAGCTCCTACAATGAGCAGTTCTTC. Translating gives CASSPPGGSSYNEQFF. The entire variable domain, with the rest obtained from reference TRBV7-9 and TRBJ2-1, is as follows: DTGVSQNPRHKITKRGQNVTFRCDPISEHNRLYWYRQTLGQGPEFLTYFQNEAQLEKSRLLSDRFSAERPKGSFSTLEIQRTEQGDSAMYLCASSPPGGSSYNEQFFGPGTRLTVL.